Below, 16 T cell receptor beta chains from the same sample are listed, as sequenced in a study of cytotoxic CD8 clonotypes in ibrutinib-treated CLL. Sequenced by immunoSEQ multiplex PCR; TCRdb stores in-frame clones only, minus some. The sample consists of some 50,000 clones, 56% of them appearing once. The sequences come from PBMCs, collected after 24 months of ibrutinib treatment. Receptor source: a human donor with chronic lymphocytic leukemia.

This clone has more than one count but fewer than ten. J is TRBJ2-3 and V is TRBV2, with D possibly called TRBD1 or TRBD2 (5 bases each). Germline V gives CDR1 SNHLY, CDR2 FYNNEI. V was cut by 6 bases and J by 2 bases, with 12 bases left in between. The CDR3 loop spans 14 amino acids. CDR3 residues: CASRRGETTDTQYF. CDR3 DNA: TGTGCCAGCAGGAGGGGTGAAACCACAGATACGCAGTATTTT. The full variable domain, completed using reference TRBV2 and TRBJ2-3, is EPEVTQTPSHQVTQMGQEVILRCVPISNHLYFYWYRQILGQKVEFLVSFYNNEISEKSEIFDDQFSVERPDGSNFTLKIRSTKLEDSAMYFCASRRGETTDTQYFGPGTRLTVL.

The chain carries TRBV6-1 and TRBJ1-2, with 7 bases that match TRBD1. V trimming: 4 bases; J trimming: 0 bases; junction bases outside the gene matches: 11. Germline V gene data show CDR1 as MNHNS and CDR2 as SASEGT. The length of the CDR3 is 17 residues. CDR3 DNA: TGTGCCAGCAGTGCCAGGGGAGGGGGCGGTTCTAACTATGGCTACACCTTC. Translated: CASSARGGGGSNYGYTF.

This chain links TRBV2 with TRBJ2-3, with 7 bases that match TRBD2. J was trimmed by 4 bases and V by 8 bases; bases with no gene match: 6. The CDR3 loop spans 13 amino acids. The germline CDR1 and CDR2 sequences are SNHLY and FYNNEI. The DNA of the CDR3 is TGTGCCAGCCGGGGGGACGGGGCAGATACGCAGTATTTT. It is translated as CASRGDGADTQYF.

The chain joins TRBV9 to TRBJ1-1; D perhaps matches TRBD1 (6 bases). Germline lookup yields CDR1 SGDLS and CDR2 YYNGEE. The CDR3 sequence is 13 residues long. V lost 2 bases and J lost 2, with 7 bases in between. The CDR3 region has the DNA TGTGCCAGCAGCGTGACAGGTAACACTGAAGCTTTCTTT. Protein: CASSVTGNTEAFF.

J is TRBJ1-2 and V is TRBV28, with 9 bases fitting TRBD1. With 5 bases clipped from V and 8 bases from J, the junction kept 3 bases outside the gene matches. Germline V CDR1 and CDR2: MDHEN, SYDVKM. This CDR3 comprises 12 residues. CDR3 sequence (DNA): TGTGCCAGCAGTCGGACAGGGGACGGCTACACCTTC. As protein: CASSRTGDGYTF.

This sequence joins TRBV5-6 and TRBJ2-2, with D perhaps assigned TRBD1 or TRBD2 (5 bases each). Germline V CDR1 and CDR2: SGHDT, YYEEEE. V lost 4 bases, J lost 2 bases, and 18 bases lay in between. The CDR3 runs to 17 residues. This CDR3 is CASSHPIGDPNTGELFF. In DNA form, the CDR3 reads TGTGCCAGCAGCCACCCCATAGGGGACCCAAACACCGGGGAGCTGTTTTTT.

This clone was seen only a few times. The chain couples TRBV13 to TRBJ2-1; 8 bases are shared with TRBD2. V shed 1 base, J shed 0 bases, and the junction held 14 bases outside the gene matches. The CDR3 is 20 amino acids. CDR1 and CDR2 (germline): PRHDT, FYEKMQ (reference sequence). The CDR3 region has the DNA TGTGCCAGCAGCTTAGCCCGACTAGCGCGACCGGGTTACTCCTACAATGAGCAGTTCTTC. This encodes CASSLARLARPGYSYNEQFF.

V is TRBV5-1 and J is TRBJ2-6, with D perhaps matching TRBD1 or TRBD2 (5 bases each). Per the germline V gene, CDR1 is SGHRS and CDR2 is YFSETQ. V lost 1 base to trimming and J lost 1 base, with 18 bases between them. This CDR3 comprises 19 residues. CDR3 amino acids: CASSLLRGTITSGANVLTF. The CDR3 DNA reads as TGCGCCAGCAGCTTGTTGAGGGGAACAATAACTTCTGGGGCCAACGTCCTGACTTTC.

The chain is built from TRBV13 and TRBJ2-7, with 10 bases fitting TRBD2. V trimming: 4 bases; J trimming: 2 bases; junction bases outside the gene matches: 5. Germline CDR1 and CDR2: PRHDT and FYEKMQ (reference sequence). The CDR3 extends over 15 amino acids. The CDR3 coding sequence is TGTGCCAGCAGCTGGATGCTAGCGGGGGCCTACGAGCAGTACGTC. Translation: CASSWMLAGAYEQYV.

The rearrangement links TRBV10-1 to TRBJ2-5; 8 bases match TRBD2. Germline CDR1 reads WNHNN; CDR2 reads SYGVQD (reference sequence). This CDR3 spans 16 amino acids. V shed 2 bases and J 2 bases; nucleotides not matched to a gene: 7. CDR3 loop: CASSERKRGRQETQYF. In DNA form, the CDR3 reads TGCGCCAGCAGTGAGAGGAAGCGGGGGAGACAAGAGACCCAGTACTTC.

Turning to this clone: Since a much larger clone is just one base distant, this may be a read error. Other nucleotide sequences from this sample produce the same CDR3. The rearrangement links TRBV5-1 to TRBJ2-7; 11 bases agree with TRBD1. CDR1 and CDR2 (germline): SGHRS, YFSETQ. The CDR3 is made up of 15 amino acids. After removal of 0 bases from V and 2 bases from J, the junction contained 1 base not matched to a gene. Here the CDR3 DNA reads TGCGCCAGCAGCTTGGTGGGACAGGGGGCCTACGAGCAGTACTTC. It codes for CASSLVGQGAYEQYF.

This chain connects TRBV25-1 to TRBJ2-5; 10 bases match TRBD1. The V and J ends lost 6 bases and 5 bases, in that order; junction bases with no gene match: 9. This CDR3 is built from 15 residues. In germline, CDR1 is MGHDK, CDR2 SYGVNS. In DNA, the CDR3 is TGTGCCAGCAGCGTACCGGGACAGGGGAGGGAGACCCAGTACTTC. This sequence encodes CASSVPGQGRETQYF.

The chain joins TRBV6-1 to TRBJ1-1; D possibly corresponds to TRBD1 (5 bases). Trimming took off 1 base at V and 3 bases at J, with 18 bases between the two ends. CDR3 length: 17 residues. Per the germline V gene, CDR1 is MNHNS and CDR2 is SASEGT. The CDR3, as DNA: TGTGCCAGCAGTGAAGAGGCCCGGAGGGGATGGTACACTGAAGCTTTCTTT. It is translated as CASSEEARRGWYTEAFF.

The V call is TRBV27, the J call TRBJ1-1; no clear D. From germline, CDR1 is MNHEY and CDR2 SMNVEV (reference sequence). The CDR3 is 15 amino acids. With 7 bases removed from V and 0 bases from J, the gap between germline ends came to 15 bases. In nucleotides, the CDR3 is TGTGCCAGCACAATCTTCGTGGGTTTGAACACTGAAGCTTTCTTT. It codes for CASTIFVGLNTEAFF.

The rearrangement uses TRBV5-1 and TRBJ2-5; the D gene is possibly TRBD2 (5 bases). The length of the CDR3 is 15 residues. Between the trimmed V and J ends, which lost 4 bases and 3 bases, there was a span of 16 bases. Looked up from germline, CDR1 is SGHRS and CDR2 is YFSETQ. CDR3 nucleotides: TGCGCCAGCAGCCCGGGGTTGGTTCTTAAAGAGACCCAGTACTTC. Translation: CASSPGLVLKETQYF.

This chain joins TRBV7-2 and TRBJ1-1; D remains unclear. Germline V gives CDR1 SGHTA, CDR2 FQGNSA. The CDR3 runs 14 residues. With 1 base removed from V and 2 bases from J, the gap between germline ends came to 8 bases. The CDR3 nucleotides are TGTGCCAGCAGCTTAGGACCCCACAACACTGAAGCTTTCTTT. Protein: CASSLGPHNTEAFF.